This paragraph covers one T cell receptor (beta chain) sequence. These data come from a study of blood T cell repertoires in COVID-19. Whole-study context: Some COVID-19 samples were acute and others convalescent; all came from the United States, Italy and Spain. The cDNA or gDNA used as material had been derived from T cells, B-cell-depleted T cells, or PBMCs.

V was clipped by 5 bases and J by 3 bases, with 16 bases between them. CDR3 length equals 15 residues. Germline V gene lookup returns CDR1 SEHNR and CDR2 FQNEAQ (reference sequence). In the original workflow: Counts of nucleated cells, estimated from reference gene primer amplification, were obtained. Method: immunoSEQ multiplex PCR; TCRdb's copy keeps in-frame clones and lacks some. V and J calls and clone size are those listed in that table; D and trimming were worked out from the DNA. The sample consists of over 120,000 clones, around 80% of them appearing once. Sequencing used peripheral blood. This chain uses TRBV7-9 with TRBJ1-1; TRBD1 might be the D (6 bases). The sequence was collected from an older woman with acute or convalescent COVID-19. In nucleotides, the CDR3 is TGTGCCAGCAGCCGAGCAACAGGGAGGGACACTGAAGCTTTCTTT. This codes for CASSRATGRDTEAFF.